These 3 T cell receptor beta chains originate from one sample sequenced in a study of long-term antiretroviral therapy in people with HIV. Investigators performed immunoSEQ version v3.0 at survey level. Some clones are missing from TCRdb's copy, which holds only in-frame ones; the method was immunoSEQ multiplex PCR. This table holds tens of thousands of clones, approximately 80% found once. The input for sequencing was unsorted PBMCs, taken 0.3 years after starting antiretroviral therapy. The origin of the receptors is a man aged 18 to 35 with HIV.

The rearrangement links TRBV20-1 to TRBJ1-2, with no clear D. The V gene's germline CDR1 is DFQATT and CDR2 SNEGSKA (reference sequence). Deletions cut 6 bases from V and 1 base from J, with 6 bases between. This CDR3 spans 11 amino acids. The CDR3 sequence is CSAPYNYGYTF. The CDR3, as DNA: TGCAGTGCGCCGTATAACTATGGCTACACCTTC.

The V and J genes are TRBV5-5 and TRBJ2-6; 10 bases agree with TRBD2. Germline V gives CDR1 SGHKS, CDR2 YYEKEE (reference sequence). J lost 2 bases, V lost 0 bases, and 2 bases had no gene match. This CDR3 comprises 17 residues. The CDR3 DNA follows: TGTGCCAGCAGCTTGGGTAGCGGGGGGCCTGGGGCCAACGTCCTGACTTTC. Encoded protein: CASSLGSGGPGANVLTF.

The V and J genes are TRBV5-4 and TRBJ2-7; D unclear. The germline V and J ends were trimmed by 2 bases and 4 bases, with 7 bases remaining between them. This CDR3 comprises 12 residues. Germline V CDR1 and CDR2: SGHNT, YYREEE (reference sequence). The CDR3: CASSFDRYEQYF. Here the CDR3 DNA reads TGTGCCAGCAGCTTCGACCGATACGAGCAGTACTTC.